This T cell receptor (beta chain) was sequenced for a study of T cell responses to AZD1222 COVID-19 vaccine. Here immunoSEQ multiplex PCR was the method, and the copy in TCRdb shows in-frame clones only, minus some. The table shows tens of thousands of clones, with 70% to 85% occurring only once. Concerning this clone: Its antigen is as yet unknown.

Germline assignment: CDR1 SQVTM and CDR2 ANQGSEA. The CDR3 is 10 amino acids. Trimming cost V 4 bases and J 4 bases, with 5 bases left between them. Broader study findings: Donors were mostly white British, more females; clonal diversity possibly underestimated. With two AZD1222 doses given, Spike-specific TCR breadth and depth both rose. Seropositive AZD1222 recipients at baseline numbered only six or seven. Dominant at 160-218 and 743-854, vaccine-associated CD4 TCRs also spanned spike.

The chain carries TRBV29-1 and TRBJ2-7, with D unresolved. The sequence derives from an adult in good health. Sequenced material: peripheral blood, taken on day 0 of AZD1222 vaccination. The CDR3 loop is CSVGGYEQYF. CDR3 coding DNA: TGCAGCGTTGGGGGATACGAGCAGTACTTC.